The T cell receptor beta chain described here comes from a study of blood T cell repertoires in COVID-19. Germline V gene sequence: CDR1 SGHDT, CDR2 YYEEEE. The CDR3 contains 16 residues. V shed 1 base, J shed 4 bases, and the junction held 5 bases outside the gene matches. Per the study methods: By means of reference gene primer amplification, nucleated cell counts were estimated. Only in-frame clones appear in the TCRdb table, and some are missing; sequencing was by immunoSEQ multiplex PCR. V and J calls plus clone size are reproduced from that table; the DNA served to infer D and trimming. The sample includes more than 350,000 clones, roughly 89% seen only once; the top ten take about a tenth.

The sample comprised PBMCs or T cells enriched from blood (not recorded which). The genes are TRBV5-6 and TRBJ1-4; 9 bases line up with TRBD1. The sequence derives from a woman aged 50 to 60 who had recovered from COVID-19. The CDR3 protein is CASSLTGGRYNEKLFF. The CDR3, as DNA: TGTGCCAGCAGCTTGACAGGGGGCAGGTATAATGAAAAACTGTTTTTT.